Sequencing of this T cell receptor beta chain was carried out in a study of OX40 agonist ivuxolimab in advanced cancers. General notes on the study: Ivuxolimab was an agonistic, fully human IgG2 monoclonal antibody directed against OX40 (CD134), a costimulatory receptor. The dose-escalation cohort was roughly 80% male with a mean age of about 58 years, ranging from about 23 to 85. Intravenous ivuxolimab was administered to patients every 2 weeks at six dose levels: 0.01, 0.1, 0.3, 1.5, 3 and 10 mg/kg. The point of sequencing TCRbeta in the periphery was to test whether ivuxolimab changed TCR sequence diversity and drove clonal T-cell expansion. Three dose-escalation patients achieved partial responses, one with hepatocellular carcinoma and two with cutaneous melanoma. The paper describes the monotherapy dose-escalation part (N ≈ 52 patients) of the phase I trial of ivuxolimab. Among the approximately 54 dose-escalation patients, 19 had hepatocellular carcinoma, roughly 15 melanoma, 9 renal cell carcinoma and 9 head and neck cancer. Prior anti-PD-1, anti-PD-L1 or anti-CTLA-4 therapy was permitted, and checkpoint inhibitors had been received by roughly 40% of dose-escalation patients. Overall study outcomes, separate from this receptor: At doses of 0.1 to 3.0 mg/kg, clonal expansion of both CD4+ and CD8+ blood T cells was observed from baseline to week 6. After ivuxolimab, expanded clones were on average more numerous among CD8+ T cells than among CD4+ T cells. In the 0.1-3.0 mg/kg groups, partial responders had among the lowest normalized peripheral clonal expansion, particularly in CD8+ T cells. Low levels of normalized T-cell clonal expansion were also seen in some nonresponding patients. The antigen specificity of the clonally expanded peripheral T cells was not determined.

The trial excluded patients who had a history of autoimmune disease or were on systemic immunosuppression. Peripheral blood for TCR sequencing was collected from all dose cohorts at baseline, on cycle 4 day 1, and on cycle 7 day 1. Samples were obtained from an open-label, multicenter, first-in-human phase I dose-escalation trial of ivuxolimab. The trial enrolled adults with locally advanced or metastatic head and neck squamous cell, hepatocellular, melanoma or renal cell carcinoma. Before TCR sequencing, CD4+ and CD8+ T cells were separately sorted from peripheral blood. The CDR3 runs 15 residues from the cysteine to the phenylalanine. The read is trimmed to its CDR3 DNA, 45 bases read in frame from base 1. Trimming takes 2 bases from V and 2 bases from J, and the germline ends sit 12 bases apart. The CDR1 and CDR2 encoded by the germline V gene are KGHSH and LQKENI. Details on this clone: Its antigen is still unknown. No much larger clonotype is one base removed from it; base qualities were not supplied.

Genomic DNA was isolated from the sorted cells so that the TCRbeta CDR3 region could be sequenced. The immunoSEQ Assay was used to sequence the TCRbeta CDR3 regions. In its TCRdb copy, this immuneACCESS table keeps in-frame sequences only and misses some clones. Where compared with another copy, unresolved V genes explain less than half of these, and the others have no known cause. This sample is represented by over 150,000 clones; approximately 94% of them were singletons. The top ten clonotypes cover around 0.31% of the sample. The TCR comes from an adult with an advanced solid tumor such as melanoma, head and neck, liver or kidney cancer. The material sequenced was CD4+ or CD8+ T cells sorted from blood, taken in a trial of the OX40 agonist ivuxolimab. The V and J segments used are TRBV18 and TRBJ2-5; tentative D gene TRBD1, with 5 bases matching. The CDR3 sequence is CASSPAVAGQETQYF. The DNA sequence is as follows: TGTGCCAGCTCACCAGCGGTCGCAGGGCAAGAGACCCAGTACTTC.